This TCR beta chain was retrieved from a study of control samples from healthy donors and cancer patients (TCRdb year 2020). As concerns this clone: Its antigen is unknown. Per-base qualities were not stored, and no clone one base away is much larger.

CDR3 length: 15 amino acids, cysteine to phenylalanine. The CDR3 DNA has 45 bases and is translated from base 1. A distance of 13 bases separates the germline ends of V and J, which lose 0 bases and 5 bases respectively. Looking up the germline V gene yields CDR1 MGHRA and CDR2 YSYEKL. The method was the immunoSEQ multiplex PCR assay. Drawn from immuneACCESS, this table holds only the in-frame rearrangements with V and J called that TCRdb kept. Clones are partly lost; checked studies trace under half to an unresolved V gene and leave the rest unexplained. This sample gives 170,000 or so clones in total; about 90% of them show up just once. Approximately 1.5% of the sample is taken by the ten largest.

The rearranged segments are TRBV4-1 and TRBJ2-5, with the D segment identity uncertain. The sequence came from a woman in her forties or fifties in good health. The sequenced sample was blood. The CDR3 region reads CASSQETLARETQYF. Read as DNA, the sequence is TGCGCCAGCAGCCAAGAAACTTTAGCCCGGGAGACCCAGTACTTC.